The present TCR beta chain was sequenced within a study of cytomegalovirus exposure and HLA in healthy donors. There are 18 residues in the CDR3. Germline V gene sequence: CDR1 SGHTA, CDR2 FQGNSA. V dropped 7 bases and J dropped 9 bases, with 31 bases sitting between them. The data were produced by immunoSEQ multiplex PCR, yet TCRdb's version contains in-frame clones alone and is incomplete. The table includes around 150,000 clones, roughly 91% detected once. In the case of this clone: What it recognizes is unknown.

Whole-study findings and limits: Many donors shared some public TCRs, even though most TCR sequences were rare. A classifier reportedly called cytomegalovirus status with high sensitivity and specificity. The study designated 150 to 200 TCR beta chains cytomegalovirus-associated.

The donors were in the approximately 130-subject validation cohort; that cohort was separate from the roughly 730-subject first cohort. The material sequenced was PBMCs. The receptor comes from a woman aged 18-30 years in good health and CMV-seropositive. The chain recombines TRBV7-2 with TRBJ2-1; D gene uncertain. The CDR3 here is CASTITIATGPALFEQFF. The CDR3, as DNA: TGTGCCAGCACCATAACGATCGCCACGGGTCCTGCACTATTTGAGCAGTTCTTC. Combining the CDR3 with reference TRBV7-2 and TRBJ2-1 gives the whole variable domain GAGVSQSPSNKVTEKGKDVELRCDPISGHTALYWYRQSLGQGLEFLIYFQGNSAPDKSGLPSDRFSAERTGGSVSTLTIQRTQQEDSAVYLCASTITIATGPALFEQFFGPGTRLTVL.